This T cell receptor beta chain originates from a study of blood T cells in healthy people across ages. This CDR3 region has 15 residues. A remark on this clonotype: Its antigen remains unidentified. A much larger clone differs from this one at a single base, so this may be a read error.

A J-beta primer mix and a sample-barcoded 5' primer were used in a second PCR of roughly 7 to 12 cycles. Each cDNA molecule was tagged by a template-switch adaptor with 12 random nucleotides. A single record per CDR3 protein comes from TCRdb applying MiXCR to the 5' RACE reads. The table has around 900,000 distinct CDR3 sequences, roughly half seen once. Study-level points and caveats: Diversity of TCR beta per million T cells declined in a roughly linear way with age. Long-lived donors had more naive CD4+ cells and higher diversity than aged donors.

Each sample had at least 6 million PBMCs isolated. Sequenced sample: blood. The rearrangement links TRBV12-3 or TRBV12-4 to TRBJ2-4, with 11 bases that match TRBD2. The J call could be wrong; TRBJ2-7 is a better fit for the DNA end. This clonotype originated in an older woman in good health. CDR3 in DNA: TGTGCCCGCAGCCCAACTAGCGGGGGAGCCTACGAGCAGTACTTC. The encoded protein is CARSPTSGGAYEQYF.